The 26 T cell receptor beta chains reported below all come from one sample, sequenced in a study of CXCR3-negative and CXCR3-positive naive CD8 T cells. Through 5' RACE with UMI labels, the TRB cDNA libraries were prepared. Using the 5' RACE reads, TCRdb records one entry per CDR3 protein without DNA. Across about 58,000 distinct CDR3 sequences, the top ten clones capture about 0.42% of the sample. The sample consisted of naive CXCR3- CD8+ T cells from blood. Subset described: CD45RO-CCR7+CD27+CD95- naive CD8+ T cells lacking CXCR3 (TNR3-). The source of these receptors is a human donor in good health. Some clones in this sample may be carry-over from other donors' samples.

The V call is TRBV7-9, the J call TRBJ1-4. Germline CDR1 is SEHNR and CDR2 is FQNEAQ (reference sequence). This CDR3 is built from 15 residues. CDR3 sequence reads: CASSFGHLPYEKLFF.

The chain joins TRBV23-1 to TRBJ2-4. TRBV23-1 is an ORF for which the function is uncertain. The CDR3 extends over 14 amino acids. The chain's CDR3 is CASIGDGSADIQYF.

The chain uses TRBV13 and TRBJ1-2; TCRdb outputs TRBD1, but without DNA this stays unchecked. Looked up from germline, CDR1 is PRHDT and CDR2 is FYEKMQ (reference sequence). The CDR3 runs to 14 residues. CDR3 loop: CASSFGRGVDGYTF.

V and J are TRBV28 and TRBJ2-7. There are 14 residues in the CDR3. CDR1 is MDHEN and CDR2 is SYDVKM in the germline V gene. The CDR3 is CASSLHRSSYEQYF. Together with reference TRBV28 and TRBJ2-7, the CDR3 gives the full variable domain: DVKVTQSSRYLVKRTGEKVFLECVQDMDHENMFWYRQDPGLGLRLIYFSYDVKMKEKGDIPEGYSVSREKKERFSLILESASTNQTSMYLCASSLHRSSYEQYFGPGTRLTVT.

V gene TRBV7-3 combines with J gene TRBJ1-1; TCRdb reports TRBD1, a call that lacks DNA to check it against. The germline gives CDR1 SGHTA, CDR2 FQGTGA. CDR3 length equals 15 residues. The CDR3 spells CASSLEGDGYTEAFF.

The V and J genes are TRBV28 and TRBJ1-2. Per germline, CDR1 MDHEN and CDR2 SYDVKM. The CDR3 covers 11 residues. CDR3 in amino acids: CASSLFDGYTF.

The chain uses TRBV10-2 and TRBJ2-5; TCRdb lists TRBD1, though no DNA is available to test this call. Germline values: CDR1 WSHSY, CDR2 SAAADI. The CDR3 has 15 residues. CDR3 amino acids: CASSDIWGPEETQYF.

The genes are TRBV7-9 and TRBJ2-5; TCRdb picks TRBD2, but there is no DNA to check that call. CDR1 is SEHNR, CDR2 FQNEAQ, per germline (reference sequence). The CDR3 is 13 residues long. CDR3 sequence reads: CASRLGPRETQYF.

The chain joins TRBV6-2 or TRBV6-3 to TRBJ2-3; there is no DNA to check the TCRdb D call of TRBD2. CDR3 length: 16 amino acids. CDR1 and CDR2 (germline): MNHEY, SVGEGT. The CDR3 here is CASSNPAGGSTDTQYF.

The chain carries TRBV21-1 and TRBJ1-2. TRBV21-1 is a recognized pseudogene. The CDR3 spans 18 residues. The CDR3 loop is CASGKSRRTPNVVVSYTF.

V and J are TRBV6-5 and TRBJ2-7; without DNA, the TCRdb call of TRBD1 cannot be checked. The CDR3 covers 14 residues. The germline V gene encodes CDR1 MNHEY and CDR2 SVGAGI. CDR3 loop: CASSYYQGTYEQYF.

The J gene is TRBJ1-1, the V gene TRBV19; with no DNA, the TCRdb D assignment of TRBD1 cannot be verified. Germline CDR1 reads LNHDA; CDR2 reads SQIVND (reference sequence). The length of the CDR3 is 11 residues. The CDR3 protein is CASEGGTEAFF.

The V and J genes are TRBV28 and TRBJ2-7; TCRdb lists TRBD1, though no DNA is available to test this call. From germline, CDR1 is MDHEN and CDR2 SYDVKM. This CDR3 is 13 amino acids long. CDR3 in amino acids: CASSGQRGYEQYF.

CDR3 protein: CASSQVEGNEQFF. The gene calls are TRBV4-3 and TRBJ2-1; TCRdb selects TRBD2, and the lack of DNA leaves this call unchecked. This CDR3 spans 13 amino acids. From germline, CDR1 is LGHNA and CDR2 YSLEER.

The chain carries TRBV29-1 and TRBJ2-5; TCRdb's D call of TRBD2 is untestable without DNA. There are 15 residues in the CDR3. CDR1 and CDR2 from the germline V gene are SQVTM and ANQGSEA. This CDR3 reads CSVEGLAGVQETQYF.

V is TRBV27 and J is TRBJ2-7. The CDR3 contains 13 residues. Germline loops: CDR1 MNHEY, CDR2 SMNVEV (reference sequence). CDR3 sequence reads: CASSLSNDHEQYF.

The chain has TRBV7-3 and TRBJ2-5; TCRdb names TRBD2, which stays unverified in the absence of DNA. Germline loops: CDR1 SGHTA, CDR2 FQGTGA. The CDR3 extends over 14 amino acids. This CDR3 is CANSEGTSGETQYF.

J is TRBJ2-1 and V is TRBV29-1; TCRdb returns TRBD1, unconfirmable since there is no DNA. Germline V lookup: CDR1 SQVTM, CDR2 ANQGSEA. This CDR3 comprises 15 residues. The CDR3 spells CSVRLGQPGFNEQFF.

The CDR3 region is CSVDPPRGVRDTEAFF. The chain carries TRBV29-1 and TRBJ1-1; lacking DNA, the TRBD1 call made by TCRdb goes unchecked. The germline CDR1 and CDR2 sequences are SQVTM and ANQGSEA. The CDR3 is 16 amino acids.

The genes are TRBV6-2 or TRBV6-3 and TRBJ2-7. The CDR3 has 14 amino acids. Germline CDR1 and CDR2: MNHEY and SVGEGT. The CDR3 spells CASSTQGLHYEQYF.

V gene TRBV7-7 combines with J gene TRBJ2-3; no DNA is available, so the TRBD1 call from TCRdb remains unchecked. The V gene's germline CDR1 is SSHAT and CDR2 FNYEAQ (reference sequence). The CDR3 has 17 residues. The CDR3 loop reads CASSLERGRGKADTQYF.

The chain joins TRBV21-1 to TRBJ2-5; absent DNA, TCRdb's TRBD2 call cannot be checked. TRBV21-1 counts as a pseudogene. The CDR3 covers 15 residues. CDR3: CASSNKPGLQETQYF.

This chain uses TRBV29-1 with TRBJ2-2; TCRdb picks TRBD2, but there is no DNA to check that call. Germline values: CDR1 SQVTM, CDR2 ANQGSEA. This CDR3 has 13 amino acids. This CDR3 is CSVALAGAGELFF.

V and J are TRBV19 and TRBJ2-3; TCRdb picks TRBD2, but there is no DNA to check that call. The germline V gene encodes CDR1 LNHDA and CDR2 SQIVND (reference sequence). The CDR3 is made up of 16 amino acids. This chain's CDR3 is CASSTGLAGSTDTQYF.

The V call is TRBV28, the J call TRBJ1-4; TCRdb lists TRBD1, though no DNA is available to test this call. Germline loops: CDR1 MDHEN, CDR2 SYDVKM. This CDR3 is built from 15 residues. CDR3 sequence: CASSPWTATNEKLFF.

V and J are TRBV7-9 and TRBJ2-1; absent DNA, TCRdb's TRBD1 call cannot be checked. CDR1 and CDR2 from the germline V gene are SEHNR and FQNEAQ (reference sequence). The CDR3 has 15 residues. The CDR3 region is CASSLYSTGNNEQFF.